The rows below give T cell receptor delta chains drawn from one sample of a study of gamma-delta chains in newborns, infants, children. TCRdb reanalysed the reads via CATT. The repertoire consists of roughly 10,000 delta-chain clones, with about 23% occurring once and the leading ten covering approximately 4.8%. Sequenced: blood. The origin of the receptors is a child who was a newborn, infant or young child, either healthy, febrile or measles-vaccinated (not recorded which). Each CDR3 is given with its conserved first and last residue. A D gene is named only where the DNA matches it firmly. Rows may omit the clone size; those that give it use once, few, many or a size class.

d_call: TRDD3
v_call: TRDV2
cdr3_length: 20
clone_size: .
j_call: TRDJ3
cdr3_nt: TGTGCCTGTGACACGGGTACTGGGGGTCCTTCCTCCTGGGACACCCGACAGATGTTTTTC
cdr3_aa: CACDTGTGGPSSWDTRQMFF

d_call: TRDD3
v_call: TRDV2
cdr3_length: 14
clone_size: few
j_call: TRDJ1
cdr3_nt: TGTGCCTGTGACACCATGGGGGACTCCGATAAACTCATCTTT
cdr3_aa: CACDTMGDSDKLIF

d_call: .
v_call: TRDV2
cdr3_length: 19
clone_size: medium-sized
j_call: TRDJ1
cdr3_nt: TGTGCCTGTGACGCAGCTCCCCTTCCTGGTGGGGGATTCACCGATAAACTCATCTTT
cdr3_aa: CACDAAPLPGGGFTDKLIF

d_call: TRDD3
v_call: TRDV2
cdr3_length: 20
clone_size: .
j_call: TRDJ1
cdr3_nt: TGTGCCTGTGACACCTCATATGGTCTGGGGGATACGTCGCCCACCGATAAACTCATCTTT
cdr3_aa: CACDTSYGLGDTSPTDKLIF

d_call: TRDD3
v_call: TRDV2
cdr3_length: 18
clone_size: few
j_call: TRDJ1
cdr3_nt: TGTGCCTGCGACACCGTTGTCGGTGGGGGATACGCTACCGATAAACTCATCTTT
cdr3_aa: CACDTVVGGGYATDKLIF

d_call: TRDD3
v_call: TRDV2
cdr3_length: 20
clone_size: .
j_call: TRDJ1
cdr3_nt: TGTGCCTGTGACACGAGTTCCTGGGGGAAACGGAATTCGTACACCGATAAACTCATCTTT
cdr3_aa: CACDTSSWGKRNSYTDKLIF

d_call: .
v_call: TRDV2
cdr3_length: 19
clone_size: few
j_call: TRDJ1
cdr3_nt: TGTGCCTGTGACACCATGTTAAGTCGGGGGGTTAGGGGCACCGATAAACTCATCTTT
cdr3_aa: CACDTMLSRGVRGTDKLIF

d_call: TRDD3
v_call: TRDV2
cdr3_length: 19
clone_size: few
j_call: TRDJ1
cdr3_nt: TGTGCCTGTGACCCTTTACTGGGGGACAGGGAGGCGTACACCGATAAACTCATCTTT
cdr3_aa: CACDPLLGDREAYTDKLIF

d_call: TRDD3
v_call: TRDV2
cdr3_length: 21
clone_size: few
j_call: TRDJ3
cdr3_nt: TGTGCCTGTGACCCATTACTGGGGGATACGCCTAGTATCAGGGACACCCGACAGATGTTTTTC
cdr3_aa: CACDPLLGDTPSIRDTRQMFF

d_call: TRDD3
v_call: TRDV2
cdr3_length: 19
clone_size: .
j_call: TRDJ1
cdr3_nt: TGTGCCTGTGACACCGGGGGCCTACTGGGGGATGGATCTGGCGATAAACTCATCTTT
cdr3_aa: CACDTGGLLGDGSGDKLIF

d_call: TRDD3
v_call: TRDV2
cdr3_length: 16
clone_size: large
j_call: TRDJ1
cdr3_nt: TGTGCCTGTGACCTACTGGGGGACCATTACACCGATAAACTCATCTTT
cdr3_aa: CACDLLGDHYTDKLIF

d_call: TRDD3
v_call: TRDV2
cdr3_length: 18
clone_size: few
j_call: TRDJ2
cdr3_nt: TGTGCCTGTGACAAAGTACTGGGGGACGTCACTTTGACAGCACAACTCTTCTTT
cdr3_aa: CACDKVLGDVTLTAQLFF

d_call: TRDD3
v_call: TRDV2
cdr3_length: 16
clone_size: medium-sized
j_call: TRDJ1
cdr3_nt: TGTGCCTGTGACAGCTGGACCGGGGGATACGAGGATAAACTCATCTTT
cdr3_aa: CACDSWTGGYEDKLIF

d_call: .
v_call: TRDV2
cdr3_length: 15
clone_size: few
j_call: TRDJ1
cdr3_nt: TGTGCCTGTGAGAGTCTACTGGTTTCGACCGATAAACTCATCTTT
cdr3_aa: CACESLLVSTDKLIF

d_call: TRDD3
v_call: TRDV2
cdr3_length: 19
clone_size: .
j_call: TRDJ2
cdr3_nt: TGTGCCTGTGACACCTTTAAGGGGGATTCCCTGGGGAGGACAGCACAACTCTTCTTT
cdr3_aa: CACDTFKGDSLGRTAQLFF

d_call: TRDD3
v_call: TRDV2
cdr3_length: 20
clone_size: .
j_call: TRDJ3
cdr3_nt: TGTGCCTGTGATCAGACTGGGGGATACATTGACTCCTGGGACACCCGACAGATGTTTTTC
cdr3_aa: CACDQTGGYIDSWDTRQMFF

d_call: .
v_call: TRDV2
cdr3_length: 14
clone_size: .
j_call: TRDJ1
cdr3_nt: TGTGCCTGTGACCCCTTAGGATCCGCCGATAAACTCATCTTT
cdr3_aa: CACDPLGSADKLIF

d_call: .
v_call: TRDV2
cdr3_length: 14
clone_size: medium-sized
j_call: TRDJ1
cdr3_nt: TGTGCCTGTGAAGAGATGTTGGCCACCGATAAACTCATCTTT
cdr3_aa: CACEEMLATDKLIF

d_call: TRDD3
v_call: TRDV2
cdr3_length: 17
clone_size: .
j_call: TRDJ3
cdr3_nt: TGTGCCTGTGACACCGCTGGGGGAGGCTGGGACACCCGACAGATGTTTTTC
cdr3_aa: CACDTAGGGWDTRQMFF

d_call: TRDD3
v_call: TRDV1
cdr3_length: 23
clone_size: .
j_call: TRDJ1
cdr3_nt: TGTGCTCTTGGGGAATTGCCTCAAGGGTTCCCGGGGGTACTGGGGGACCCTAGAGTGAAACTCATCTTT
cdr3_aa: CALGELPQGFPGVLGDPRVKLIF

d_call: TRDD3
v_call: TRDV2
cdr3_length: 17
clone_size: few
j_call: TRDJ1
cdr3_nt: TGTGCCTGTGACACGCTGGGTGGGGGATTTTCGTCCGATAAACTCATCTTT
cdr3_aa: CACDTLGGGFSSDKLIF

d_call: .
v_call: TRDV2
cdr3_length: 18
clone_size: .
j_call: TRDJ1
cdr3_nt: TGTGCCTGTGACGCCGGAAGGGGGGAGAAGACTCGAACCGATAAAATCATCTTT
cdr3_aa: CACDAGRGEKTRTDKIIF

d_call: TRDD3
v_call: TRDV2
cdr3_length: 15
clone_size: medium-sized
j_call: TRDJ1
cdr3_nt: TGTGCCTGTGACTTACTGGGGGAGAACACCGATAAACTCATCTTT
cdr3_aa: CACDLLGENTDKLIF

d_call: TRDD3
v_call: TRDV2
cdr3_length: 19
clone_size: .
j_call: TRDJ3
cdr3_nt: TGTGCCTGTGACTCGTTACTGGGGGATACCTCCTGGGACACCCGACAGATGTTTTTC
cdr3_aa: CACDSLLGDTSWDTRQMFF

d_call: TRDD3
v_call: TRDV2
cdr3_length: 16
clone_size: .
j_call: TRDJ1
cdr3_nt: TGTGCCTGTGACACGACCCTCACTGGGGGATACCCGAAACTCATCTTT
cdr3_aa: CACDTTLTGGYPKLIF

d_call: TRDD3
v_call: TRDV2
cdr3_length: 16
clone_size: .
j_call: TRDJ1
cdr3_nt: TGTGCCTGTGTTGGCTTAGGGGATACAGCAGGCGAAAAACTCATCTTT
cdr3_aa: CACVGLGDTAGEKLIF

d_call: TRDD3
v_call: TRDV2
cdr3_length: 19
clone_size: .
j_call: TRDJ1
cdr3_nt: TGTGCCTGTGACGCCGTCCAAAACTGGGGGATAACCACACCCGATAAACTCATCTTT
cdr3_aa: CACDAVQNWGITTPDKLIF

d_call: .
v_call: TRDV2
cdr3_length: 16
clone_size: few
j_call: TRDJ1
cdr3_nt: TGTGCCTGTGACCCCCCCCAAGGGTGGGGACACGGGGAACTCATCTTT
cdr3_aa: CACDPPQGWGHGELIF

d_call: TRDD3
v_call: TRDV2
cdr3_length: 20
clone_size: medium-sized
j_call: TRDJ1
cdr3_nt: TGTGCCTGTGACACCCTGAGCCTCTACTGGGGGATCGAAGTCTCCGATAAACTCATCTTT
cdr3_aa: CACDTLSLYWGIEVSDKLIF

d_call: .
v_call: TRDV2
cdr3_length: 23
clone_size: .
j_call: TRDJ3
cdr3_nt: TGTGCCTGTGACACTAGGACCAAGGGGCTGGAAAGGGGAAGGGCCTGGGACACCCGACAGATGTTTTTC
cdr3_aa: CACDTRTKGLERGRAWDTRQMFF

d_call: .
v_call: TRDV2
cdr3_length: 18
clone_size: few
j_call: TRDJ3
cdr3_nt: TGTGCCTGTGACCAGGGACCGGCTAGCTCCTGGGACACCCGACAGATGTTTTTC
cdr3_aa: CACDQGPASSWDTRQMFF

d_call: TRDD3
v_call: TRDV2
cdr3_length: 16
clone_size: .
j_call: TRDJ1
cdr3_nt: TGTGCCTGTGACCCACTGGGGGATACGCGGACCGATAAACTCATCTTT
cdr3_aa: CACDPLGDTRTDKLIF

d_call: TRDD3
v_call: TRDV2
cdr3_length: 17
clone_size: few
j_call: TRDJ1
cdr3_nt: TGTGCCTGTGACGAAGTACTGGGGGATAGAAATAACGATAAACTCATCTTT
cdr3_aa: CACDEVLGDRNNDKLIF

d_call: .
v_call: TRDV2
cdr3_length: 20
clone_size: medium-sized
j_call: TRDJ1
cdr3_nt: TGTGCCTGTGATCCAATCCAGATGATTGGGGCCAAGTCCGAGGCCGATAAACTCATCTTT
cdr3_aa: CACDPIQMIGAKSEADKLIF

d_call: TRDD3
v_call: TRDV2
cdr3_length: 20
clone_size: .
j_call: TRDJ1
cdr3_nt: TGTGCCTGCGACAGGCTCCTAGAGTACTCCCTACTGGGGGATAGTCATAAACTCATCTTT
cdr3_aa: CACDRLLEYSLLGDSHKLIF

d_call: TRDD3
v_call: TRDV2
cdr3_length: 16
clone_size: medium-sized
j_call: TRDJ1
cdr3_nt: TGTGCCTGTGATGTACTGGGGGCCCATCACACCGATAAACTCATCTTT
cdr3_aa: CACDVLGAHHTDKLIF

d_call: TRDD3
v_call: TRDV2
cdr3_length: 17
clone_size: once
j_call: TRDJ1
cdr3_nt: TGTGCCTGTGACACCGTGACGAATAAGGGGATATATACTAAACTCATCTTT
cdr3_aa: CACDTVTNKGIYTKLIF

d_call: .
v_call: TRDV1
cdr3_length: 20
clone_size: .
j_call: TRDJ1
cdr3_nt: TGTGCTCTTGGGGACAGACCTAAATACGGGGGGAGACCGTACACCGATAAACTCATCTTT
cdr3_aa: CALGDRPKYGGRPYTDKLIF

d_call: .
v_call: TRDV2
cdr3_length: 17
clone_size: .
j_call: TRDJ1
cdr3_nt: TGTGCCTGTGACCCACTTCCTGTCCGAGGGGGGCCGGATAAACTCATCTTT
cdr3_aa: CACDPLPVRGGPDKLIF

d_call: TRDD3
v_call: TRDV2
cdr3_length: 18
clone_size: few
j_call: TRDJ1
cdr3_nt: TGTGCCTGTGACCCATTGATCGGGGTACTGGGGAAGACCGATAAACTCATCTTT
cdr3_aa: CACDPLIGVLGKTDKLIF

d_call: TRDD3
v_call: TRDV2
cdr3_length: 16
clone_size: few
j_call: TRDJ1
cdr3_nt: TGTGCCTGTGACACCGTAGGGGGGATGTACACCGATAAACTCATCTTT
cdr3_aa: CACDTVGGMYTDKLIF

d_call: .
v_call: TRDV2
cdr3_length: 19
clone_size: .
j_call: TRDJ1
cdr3_nt: TGTGCCTGTGACCGACGGGTGACGGGCAGAAAAAGGAAAACCGATAAACTCATCTTT
cdr3_aa: CACDRRVTGRKRKTDKLIF

d_call: .
v_call: TRDV2
cdr3_length: 15
clone_size: few
j_call: TRDJ1
cdr3_nt: TGTGCCTGTGACTCCCTCGTTATTCCTCCCGATAAACTCATCTTT
cdr3_aa: CACDSLVIPPDKLIF

d_call: .
v_call: TRDV2
cdr3_length: 22
clone_size: .
j_call: TRDJ3
cdr3_nt: TGTGCCTGTGACAGTGTTTCTGTCGCTGGAGGAGAGAGCTCCTGGGACACCCGACAGATGTTTTTC
cdr3_aa: CACDSVSVAGGESSWDTRQMFF

d_call: TRDD3
v_call: TRDV2
cdr3_length: 20
clone_size: .
j_call: TRDJ1
cdr3_nt: TGTGCCTGTGACACCGTAGCGAACCTGTACTGGGGCCCGCGGGCCGATAAACTCATCTTT
cdr3_aa: CACDTVANLYWGPRADKLIF

d_call: TRDD3
v_call: TRDV2
cdr3_length: 17
clone_size: .
j_call: TRDJ1
cdr3_nt: TGTGCCTGTGACACCTGTGCTGGGGGAACAAACACCGATAAACTCATCTTT
cdr3_aa: CACDTCAGGTNTDKLIF

d_call: TRDD3
v_call: TRDV2
cdr3_length: 21
clone_size: .
j_call: TRDJ3
cdr3_nt: TGCGCCTGTGACCTCACTACTGGGGGATACGCCAGCTCCTGGGACACCCGACAGATGTTTTTC
cdr3_aa: CACDLTTGGYASSWDTRQMFF

d_call: TRDD3
v_call: TRDV1
cdr3_length: 21
clone_size: few
j_call: TRDJ4
cdr3_nt: TGTGCTCTTGGGCCGGCCTTCCGCTTGTACTGGGGGATACGCCTCTCCAGACCCCTGATCTTT
cdr3_aa: CALGPAFRLYWGIRLSRPLIF

d_call: TRDD3
v_call: TRDV2
cdr3_length: 18
clone_size: medium-sized
j_call: TRDJ1
cdr3_nt: TGTGCCTGTGACACCTTGCAGACTGGGGGACCTTACACCGATAAACTCATCTTT
cdr3_aa: CACDTLQTGGPYTDKLIF

d_call: TRDD3
v_call: TRDV2
cdr3_length: 15
clone_size: medium-sized
j_call: TRDJ1
cdr3_nt: TGTGCCTGTGACACGCTCCTACGTACTGGGGGAAAACTCATCTTT
cdr3_aa: CACDTLLRTGGKLIF

d_call: TRDD3
v_call: TRDV2
cdr3_length: 19
clone_size: few
j_call: TRDJ1
cdr3_nt: TGTGCCTGTGACTCCCTACTGGGGGACCAAACGGAGTACACCGATAAACTCATCTTT
cdr3_aa: CACDSLLGDQTEYTDKLIF

d_call: .
v_call: TRDV2
cdr3_length: 23
clone_size: few
j_call: TRDJ3
cdr3_nt: TGTGCCTGTGACACCCTCGTCTGGGAGGCTGGGGATTACCCCTCCTGGGACACCCGACAGATGTTTTTC
cdr3_aa: CACDTLVWEAGDYPSWDTRQMFF

d_call: TRDD3
v_call: TRDV1
cdr3_length: 21
clone_size: .
j_call: TRDJ1
cdr3_nt: TGTGCTCTTGGGGATCCTTGGGGGTACTGGGGGGCCAAGCCCCACACCGATAAACTCATCTTT
cdr3_aa: CALGDPWGYWGAKPHTDKLIF

d_call: TRDD3
v_call: TRDV2
cdr3_length: 16
clone_size: medium-sized
j_call: TRDJ1
cdr3_nt: TGTGCCTGTGACCTACTGGGGGGCTGGTACACCGATAAACTCATCTTT
cdr3_aa: CACDLLGGWYTDKLIF

d_call: TRDD3
v_call: TRDV2
cdr3_length: 17
clone_size: large
j_call: TRDJ1
cdr3_nt: TGTGCCTGCAACCTACTGGGGGATACCCCTTACACCGATAAACTCATCTTT
cdr3_aa: CACNLLGDTPYTDKLIF

d_call: TRDD3
v_call: TRDV2
cdr3_length: 17
clone_size: .
j_call: TRDJ1
cdr3_nt: TGTGCCTGTGACCCGGTTACTGGGGGAAGATACACCGATAAACTCATCTTT
cdr3_aa: CACDPVTGGRYTDKLIF